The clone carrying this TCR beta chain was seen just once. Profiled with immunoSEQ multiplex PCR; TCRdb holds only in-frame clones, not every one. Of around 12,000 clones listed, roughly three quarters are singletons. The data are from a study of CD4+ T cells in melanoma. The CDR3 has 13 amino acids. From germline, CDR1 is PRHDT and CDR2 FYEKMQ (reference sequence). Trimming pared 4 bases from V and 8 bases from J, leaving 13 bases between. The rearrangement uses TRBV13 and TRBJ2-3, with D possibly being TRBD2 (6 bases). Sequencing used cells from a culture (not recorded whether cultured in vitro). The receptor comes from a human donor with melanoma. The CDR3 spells CASSSSPGGTQYF. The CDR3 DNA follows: TGTGCCAGCAGCTCCTCCCCCGGGGGTACGCAGTATTTT.